These 7 T cell receptor beta chains originate from one sample sequenced in a study of blood T cell repertoires in COVID-19. Using immunoSEQ multiplex PCR, the repertoire was profiled, and TCRdb retains in-frame clones only, with some absent. Of 200,000 to 250,000 clones in the sample, approximately 84% were seen once. The sample taken for sequencing was peripheral blood. The origin of the receptors is a woman under 40 who had recovered from COVID-19.

This sequence joins TRBV7-6 and TRBJ2-1, with 7 bases that match TRBD1. The CDR3 covers 15 residues. Germline trimming cut 2 bases from V and 5 bases from J; bases unmatched to any gene: 6. Germline V lookup: CDR1 SGHVS, CDR2 FNYEAQ. This CDR3 reads CASSLTGDADNEQFF. CDR3 in DNA: TGTGCCAGCAGCTTAACAGGGGACGCGGACAATGAGCAGTTCTTC.

The chain couples TRBV12-5 to TRBJ1-5; D may be TRBD1 (5 bases). The germline V gene has CDR1 LGHNT and CDR2 FRNRAP. CDR3 length equals 16 residues. Trimming shortened V by 0 bases and J by 10 bases, and 19 bases separated the two germline ends. CDR3 nucleotides: TGTGCTAGTGGTTTGGTACAAGGGGCACTGGGTTATCCCCAGCATTTT. Translation gives CASGLVQGALGYPQHF.

V and J are TRBV6-5 and TRBJ2-7, with D possibly being TRBD2 (5 bases). The CDR3 has 11 residues. Germline CDR1 MNHEY, CDR2 SVGAGI. The V gene lost 2 bases and the J gene lost 6 bases, with 5 bases spanning the gap. The CDR3 region is CASSYAGEQYF. CDR3 in DNA: TGTGCCAGCAGTTACGCGGGCGAGCAGTACTTC.

Concerning this clone: The same CDR3 is also encoded by other DNA sequences in this sample. The gene calls are TRBV9 and TRBJ2-5; no clear D. Germline V gives CDR1 SGDLS, CDR2 YYNGEE. Trimming took off 0 bases at V and 1 base at J, with 7 bases between the two ends. This CDR3 contains 14 residues. The CDR3 DNA reads as TGTGCCAGCAGCGTAGGGCAGTTCCAAGAGACCCAGTACTTC. It codes for CASSVGQFQETQYF.

The chain employs TRBV15 and TRBJ1-5; TRBD1 matches 7 bases. Germline assignment: CDR1 LNHNV and CDR2 YYDKDF (reference sequence). The CDR3 has 16 residues. V gave up 0 bases and J gave up 4 bases; unmatched junction bases: 6. CDR3 in DNA: TGTGCCACCAGCAGAGATCTACAGGGGTATAATCAGCCCCAGCATTTT. It translates to CATSRDLQGYNQPQHF.

V is TRBV24-1 and J is TRBJ2-4; a weak D match, TRBD2 (6 bases). The germline V gene encodes CDR1 KGHDR and CDR2 SFDVKD. This CDR3 region has 17 residues. With 0 bases removed from V and 3 bases from J, the gap between germline ends came to 14 bases. CDR3 bases: TGTGCCACCAGTGATTTGCCGGGGGTGGGGGTCAAAAACATTCAGTACTTC. Its protein product is CATSDLPGVGVKNIQYF.

This clone was recorded once. The CDR3 DNA sequence: TGTGCCAGCAGCCCGCCAACTGGTCGTGGCTACACCTTC. It yields the protein CASSPPTGRGYTF. The V gene is TRBV9, the J gene TRBJ1-2, with D unclear. Trimming removed 4 bases from V and 7 bases from J, with 14 bases in between. CDR3 length: 13 amino acids. CDR1 SGDLS and CDR2 YYNGEE come from the germline V gene.